The T cell receptor beta chain under discussion was sequenced for a study of cytomegalovirus exposure and HLA in healthy donors. Study results and caveats: The classifier reportedly diagnosed cytomegalovirus status with high sensitivity and specificity.

Profiling relied on immunoSEQ multiplex PCR, and the TCRdb table lists in-frame clones only, not all of them. The sample records hundreds of thousands of clones, roughly 85% being singletons. This clone has only one observation. Its antigen remains unidentified. Per the germline V gene, CDR1 is SQVTM and CDR2 is ANQGSEA. V was pared by 4 bases and J by 5 bases, with 9 bases of the junction left unmatched. CDR3 length equals 15 residues. The chain carries TRBV29-1 and TRBJ2-5; TRBD2 matches at 11 bases. The clonotype originates from a woman between 18 and 29 years old in good health and CMV-seronegative. Sequences were obtained from PBMCs. In DNA, the CDR3 is TGCAGCGTTGTGGGTAGCGGGAGGGTTTGGGAGACCCAGTACTTC. It specifies CSVVGSGRVWETQYF.